These 10 T cell receptor beta chains were all obtained from the same sample, sequenced in a study of T cells expressing NK-cell markers. TCRdb processed the 5' RACE reads again and assigns one entry to each CDR3 protein, with no DNA. In total, the table holds 150,000 to 180,000 distinct CDR3 sequences. The material sequenced was blood T cells: a sorted CD56 or NKG2C T cell subset, CD4+ or CD8+ T cells, or bulk PBMC T cells (not recorded which). The receptor set was obtained from a woman aged 45-65 years in good health.

The rearrangement links TRBV20-1 to TRBJ2-4; TCRdb reports TRBD1, a call that lacks DNA to check it against. In germline, CDR1 is DFQATT, CDR2 SNEGSKA (reference sequence). The CDR3 runs 14 residues. This CDR3 is CSASAQGGKNIQYF.

The gene calls are TRBV27 and TRBJ1-2. The CDR3 extends over 13 amino acids. Germline lookup yields CDR1 MNHEY and CDR2 SMNVEV (reference sequence). The CDR3 spells CASSYQPSYGYTF.

The genes are TRBV13 and TRBJ2-2; TCRdb returns TRBD1, unconfirmable since there is no DNA. CDR3 length: 17 amino acids. Per the germline V gene, CDR1 is PRHDT and CDR2 is FYEKMQ (reference sequence). CDR3 sequence reads: CASSGRDRGLRTGELFF. The complete variable domain, with remaining parts taken from reference TRBV13 and TRBJ2-2, reads AAGVIQSPRHLIKEKRETATLKCYPIPRHDTVYWYQQGPGQDPQFLISFYEKMQSDKGSIPDRFSAQQFSDYHSELNMSSLELGDSALYFCASSGRDRGLRTGELFFGEGSRLTVL.

The CDR3 is CASSLWGGNTGELFF. The rearrangement uses TRBV5-6 and TRBJ2-2; TCRdb's assignment of TRBD2 cannot be checked, as there is no DNA. Per germline, CDR1 SGHDT and CDR2 YYEEEE. CDR3 size: 15 residues.

V usage is TRBV6-5 and J usage is TRBJ2-1. CDR3 length equals 15 residues. The V gene's germline CDR1 is MNHEY and CDR2 SVGAGI. CDR3 loop: CASSQGLNNFNEQFF.

V usage is TRBV6-5 and J usage is TRBJ2-1; TCRdb names TRBD2, which stays unverified in the absence of DNA. The CDR3 is 15 residues long. Germline assignment: CDR1 MNHEY and CDR2 SVGAGI. The CDR3: CASRRGTSGRWEQFF.

The gene calls are TRBV19 and TRBJ2-1. This CDR3 is 16 amino acids long. Per the germline V gene, CDR1 is LNHDA and CDR2 is SQIVND (reference sequence). The CDR3 sequence: CASSISGSLNYNEQFF.

This chain joins TRBV29-1 and TRBJ1-1; without DNA, the TCRdb call of TRBD1 cannot be checked. From germline, CDR1 is SQVTM and CDR2 ANQGSEA. The CDR3 is 12 residues long. CDR3 protein: CSVQGGAGEAFF. Full variable domain (rest looked up from reference TRBV29-1 and TRBJ1-1): SAVISQKPSRDICQRGTSLTIQCQVDSQVTMMFWYRQQPGQSLTLIATANQGSEATYESGFVIDKFPISRPNLTFSTLTVSNMSPEDSSIYLCSVQGGAGEAFFGQGTRLTVV.

The chain is built from TRBV24-1 and TRBJ1-1; there is no DNA to check the TCRdb D call of TRBD1. In germline, CDR1 is KGHDR, CDR2 SFDVKD. The CDR3 sequence is 12 residues long. The CDR3 sequence: CAISGAGGEAFF.

This chain joins TRBV27 and TRBJ2-3; TCRdb proposes TRBD1, but this gene call is untestable without DNA. Germline-derived CDR1 and CDR2 are MNHEY and SMNVEV (reference sequence). The length of the CDR3 is 14 residues. CDR3 in amino acids: CASSLKGYADTQYF.